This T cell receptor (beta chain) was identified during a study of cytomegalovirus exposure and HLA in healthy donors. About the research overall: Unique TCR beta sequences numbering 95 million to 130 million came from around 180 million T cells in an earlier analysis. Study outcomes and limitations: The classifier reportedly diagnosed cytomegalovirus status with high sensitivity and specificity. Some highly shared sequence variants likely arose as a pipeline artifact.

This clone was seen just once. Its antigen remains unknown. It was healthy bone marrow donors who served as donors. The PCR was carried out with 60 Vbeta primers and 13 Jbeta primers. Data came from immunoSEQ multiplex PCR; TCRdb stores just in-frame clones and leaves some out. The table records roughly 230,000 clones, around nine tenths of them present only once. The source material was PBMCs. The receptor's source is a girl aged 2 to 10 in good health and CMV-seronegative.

The CDR3 coding sequence is TGTGCCAGCAGCTTTATCAGTGGCTCTGGAAACACCATATATTTT. Its translation: CASSFISGSGNTIYF. The rearrangement uses TRBV5-6 and TRBJ1-3; D not resolved. The CDR3 loop spans 15 amino acids. V lost 2 bases and J 0 bases, leaving 9 bases between the germline ends. CDR1 is SGHDT and CDR2 is YYEEEE in the germline V gene.